Sequencing of this T cell receptor (beta chain) was carried out in a study of blood T cell repertoires in COVID-19. Trimming shortened V by 3 bases and J by 0 bases, and 9 bases separated the two germline ends. The length of the CDR3 is 15 residues. Germline loops: CDR1 SEHNR, CDR2 FQNEAQ (reference sequence). Here immunoSEQ multiplex PCR was the method, and the copy in TCRdb shows in-frame clones only, minus some. This table has about 160,000 clones, around 85% appearing once. This clonotype was sampled from a human donor with acute or convalescent COVID-19. The donor label of this sample is uncertain. The chain recombines TRBV7-9 with TRBJ1-3; D perhaps matches TRBD1 (6 bases). What was sequenced was peripheral blood. The CDR3 protein is CASSFGQHSGNTIYF. The CDR3, as DNA: TGTGCCAGCAGCTTTGGACAGCACTCTGGAAACACCATATATTTT.